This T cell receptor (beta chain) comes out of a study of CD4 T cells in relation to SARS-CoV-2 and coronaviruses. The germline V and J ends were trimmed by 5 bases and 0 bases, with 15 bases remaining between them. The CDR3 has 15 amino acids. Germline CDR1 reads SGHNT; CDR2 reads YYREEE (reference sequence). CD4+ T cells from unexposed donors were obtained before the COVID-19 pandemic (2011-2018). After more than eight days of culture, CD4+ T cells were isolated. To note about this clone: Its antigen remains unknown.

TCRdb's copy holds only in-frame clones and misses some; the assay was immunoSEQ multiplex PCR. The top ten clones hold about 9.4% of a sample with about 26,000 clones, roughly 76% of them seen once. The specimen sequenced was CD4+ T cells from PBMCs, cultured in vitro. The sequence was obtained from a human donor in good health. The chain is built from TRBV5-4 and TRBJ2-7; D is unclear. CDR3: CASSSAGGSSYEQYF. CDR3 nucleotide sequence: TGTGCCAGCAGTTCTGCAGGCGGTAGCTCCTACGAGCAGTACTTC.